The entry below gives a single TCR beta chain sequence along with its context. This entry is derived from a study of shared clonotypes between healthy human individuals. In the study overall: CD4 naive and CD4 memory each took three plates per donor, while CD8 naive took two and CD8 memory one.

This CDR3 has 12 residues. Germline CDR1 is SGHRS and CDR2 is YFSETQ. Trimming removed 3 bases from V and 2 bases from J, with 6 bases in between. Among the donors, all were Caucasian adults who lived in Nashville, Tennessee. Naive CD45RA+ and memory CD45RA-negative subsets were split from CD4+ cells. The protocol was immunoSEQ multiplex PCR, while the TCRdb copy is restricted to in-frame clones and leaves out a portion. This table has 2 million to 3 million clones, 93% appearing once. The material sequenced was naive CD4+ T cells from PBMCs. Indicated subset: CD45RA+ positively selected. The V gene is TRBV5-1, the J gene TRBJ2-7, with D unresolved. The receptor's source is a man between 18 and 29 years old in good health. Some clones in this sample may be carry-over from other donors' samples. CDR3: CASSYTTYEQYF. The CDR3 DNA follows: TGCGCCAGCAGCTACACTACCTACGAGCAGTACTTC.